Sequencing of this T cell receptor (beta chain) was carried out in a study of blood T cell repertoires in COVID-19. As for the study in general: Acute and convalescent COVID-19 specimens originated in the United States, Italy and Spain. In each case, the material was cDNA or gDNA derived from T cells, B-cell-depleted T cells, or PBMCs.

In the original processing: For nucleated cells, counts were estimated from reference gene primer amplification. The repertoire was sequenced with immunoSEQ multiplex PCR; TCRdb's copy has only in-frame clones and lacks some. Clone size and V and J calls were adopted from that table, with D and trimming inferred from the DNA. The table includes roughly 76,000 clones, more than 75% detected once. V lost 1 base and J 4 bases, leaving 8 bases between the germline ends. Germline CDR1 SGHDN, CDR2 FVKESK. The CDR3 runs to 13 residues. The V call is TRBV14, the J call TRBJ2-7; D is perhaps TRBD2 (6 bases). The clonotype originates from a woman in her late teens or twenties with acute or convalescent COVID-19. Sequenced input: peripheral blood. The CDR3 region is CASSQGREYEQYF. The CDR3 DNA follows: TGTGCCAGCAGCCAAGGACGGGAGTACGAGCAGTACTTC.